Below are 14 T cell receptor beta chains sequenced from a single sample in a study of cytomegalovirus exposure and HLA in healthy donors. Profiled with immunoSEQ multiplex PCR; TCRdb holds only in-frame clones, not every one. The table shows approximately 100,000 clones, with 93% occurring only once. Sequencing was performed on PBMCs. The receptor set was obtained from a woman in her twenties or thirties in good health and CMV-seropositive.

This chain links TRBV29-1 with TRBJ2-7; the D gene is possibly TRBD1 (5 bases). Germline CDR1 SQVTM, CDR2 ANQGSEA. The CDR3 is made up of 14 amino acids. V lost 7 bases and J lost 2, with 18 bases in between. In DNA, the CDR3 is TGCAGCGCCACTTGGGGCCAGGGCCCCTACGAGCAGTACTTC. Amino acids: CSATWGQGPYEQYF.

V usage is TRBV7-2 and J usage is TRBJ2-1; D possibly corresponds to TRBD2 (7 bases). Germline V gives CDR1 SGHTA, CDR2 FQGNSA. V lost 4 bases to trimming and J lost 3 bases, with 19 bases between them. The CDR3 is 17 residues long. CDR3 DNA sequence: TGTGCCAGCAGCTCAAAGGGGGGGCCCAAAGGCTACAATGAGCAGTTCTTC. Protein: CASSSKGGPKGYNEQFF.

The CDR3 is CSVEKQLQETQYF. CDR3 bases: TGCAGCGTTGAAAAACAGCTCCAAGAGACCCAGTACTTC. The rearrangement joins TRBV29-1 to TRBJ2-5; D ambiguous. This CDR3 comprises 13 residues. Germline assignment: CDR1 SQVTM and CDR2 ANQGSEA. The V gene lost 2 bases and the J gene lost 1 base, with 8 bases spanning the gap.

V usage is TRBV5-1 and J usage is TRBJ1-2; D gene ambiguous. CDR3 length: 14 amino acids. Germline CDR1 and CDR2: SGHRS and YFSETQ. V lost 2 bases to trimming and J lost 3 bases, with 11 bases between them. CDR3 in amino acids: CASSLTTGDYGYTF. Written as DNA, the CDR3 is TGCGCCAGCAGCTTAACGACGGGAGACTATGGCTACACCTTC.

This chain links TRBV19 with TRBJ2-2; 7 bases fit TRBD1. The J segment lost 0 bases and the V segment lost 7 bases, leaving 5 bases of the junction unmatched. Germline CDR1 and CDR2: LNHDA and SQIVND (reference sequence). This CDR3 has 15 residues. The CDR3 sequence: CASNPGQTNTGELFF. CDR3 sequence (DNA): TGTGCCAGTAACCCGGGACAGACGAACACCGGGGAGCTGTTTTTT. The full variable domain, in which reference TRBV19 and TRBJ2-2 provide the parts outside the CDR3, is DGGITQSPKYLFRKEGQNVTLSCEQNLNHDAMYWYRQDPGQGLRLIYYSQIVNDFQKGDIAEGYSVSREKKESFPLTVTSAQKNPTAFYLCASNPGQTNTGELFFGEGSRLTVL.

CDR3 DNA: TGTGCCAGCAGCTTAGGTTTACAAAACGTCCACGAGCAGTACTTC. Protein: CASSLGLQNVHEQYF. The V and J genes are TRBV7-2 and TRBJ2-7; D gene uncertain. Between the trimmed V and J ends, which lost 1 base and 5 bases, there was a span of 15 bases. Germline CDR1 reads SGHTA; CDR2 reads FQGNSA. The CDR3 is made up of 15 amino acids.

The chain combines TRBV2 with TRBJ1-2; 7 bases map to TRBD1. The CDR3 runs to 15 residues. The germline CDR1 and CDR2 sequences are SNHLY and FYNNEI. Trimming removed 8 bases from V and 7 bases from J; junction bases left unmatched: 16. CDR3 loop: CASRELGDRALGYTF. The CDR3 coding sequence is TGTGCCAGCCGAGAGCTCGGAGACAGGGCCCTTGGCTACACCTTC. Full variable domain (missing parts from reference TRBV2 and TRBJ1-2): EPEVTQTPSHQVTQMGQEVILRCVPISNHLYFYWYRQILGQKVEFLVSFYNNEISEKSEIFDDQFSVERPDGSNFTLKIRSTKLEDSAMYFCASRELGDRALGYTFGSGTRLTVV.

The chain employs TRBV7-2 and TRBJ2-3, with a possible D match to TRBD1 (6 bases). CDR1 is SGHTA and CDR2 is FQGNSA in the germline V gene. V was cut by 7 bases and J by 1 base, with 12 bases left in between. The CDR3 covers 14 residues. The CDR3 nucleotides are TGTGCCAGCAACGAAGGGGGTGGCACAGATACGCAGTATTTT. Translated: CASNEGGGTDTQYF.

The chain links TRBV7-6 to TRBJ1-2, with 7 bases lining up with TRBD1. The CDR3 extends over 13 amino acids. V shed 5 bases and J 4 bases; nucleotides not matched to a gene: 4. CDR1 SGHVS and CDR2 FNYEAQ come from the germline V gene. CDR3: CASSRDSSYGYTF. As DNA, the CDR3 is TGTGCCAGCAGCAGGGACAGTAGCTATGGCTACACCTTC.

The chain is built from TRBV6-6 and TRBJ2-7, with 9 positions matching TRBD1. CDR3 length: 13 amino acids. Germline V gene data show CDR1 as MNHNY and CDR2 as SVGAGI (reference sequence). Trimming cost V 8 bases and J 1 base; bases outside gene matches: 3. CDR3 in amino acids: CASRTGDSYEQYF. The DNA for the CDR3 is TGTGCCAGCCGGACAGGGGATTCCTACGAGCAGTACTTC.

V is TRBV5-1 and J is TRBJ2-3; 9 bases match TRBD2. Germline CDR1 reads SGHRS; CDR2 reads YFSETQ. This CDR3 has 13 amino acids. Trimming at V came to 8 bases and at J to 5 bases, leaving 6 bases not matched to a gene. The CDR3 DNA sequence: TGCGCCAGTGGGTTAGCGGGAGAAGATACGCAGTATTTT. As protein: CASGLAGEDTQYF.

Written as DNA, the CDR3 is TGTGCCTGGAGTTACCGGGACTCACCGTTGTTTGGAAACACCATATATTTT. It translates to CAWSYRDSPLFGNTIYF. The V call is TRBV30, the J call TRBJ1-3, with D possibly matching TRBD1 (5 bases). Germline V gives CDR1 GTSNPN, CDR2 SVGIG (reference sequence). V lost 2 bases and J 3 bases, leaving 20 bases between the germline ends. The CDR3 runs 17 residues.

J is TRBJ2-3 and V is TRBV27; D gene ambiguous. Germline loops: CDR1 MNHEY, CDR2 SMNVEV (reference sequence). The CDR3 has 11 amino acids. Trimming pared 3 bases from V and 4 bases from J, leaving 2 bases between. In nucleotides, the CDR3 is TGTGCCAGCAGTTTCGCAGATACGCAGTATTTT. Its protein product is CASSFADTQYF.

The chain has TRBV6-1 and TRBJ2-7, with 13 bases lining up with TRBD2. In germline, CDR1 is MNHNS, CDR2 SASEGT. This CDR3 region has 15 residues. V was pared by 8 bases and J by 5 bases, with 9 bases of the junction left unmatched. CDR3 protein: CASRRTSGSIHEQYF. CDR3 coding DNA: TGTGCCAGCCGGAGGACTAGCGGGAGCATCCACGAGCAGTACTTC.